The text below deals with one T cell receptor beta chain. The antigen remains undetermined. Germline assignment: CDR1 SGHTA and CDR2 FQGNSA. Trimming removed 3 bases from V and 7 bases from J; junction bases left unmatched: 5. The CDR3 sequence is 14 residues long. These data belong to a study of yellow fever vaccine responses in identical twins. General study findings and limits: Twins reportedly had a vaccine T cell response that seemed partly convergent, partly personalized.

TCRdb independently ran MiXCR on the RT-PCR reads; one entry per CDR3 protein. This sample yields around 33,000 distinct CDR3 sequences, of which 45% to 65% are seen a single time; 4.5% belongs to the top ten. The J gene is TRBJ1-5, the V gene TRBV7-2; 8 bases align to TRBD1. The source of this sequence is a woman between 18 and 29 years old who received the yellow fever vaccine. Material: T cells from blood (PBMCs), unsorted or a sorted subset (not recorded which), obtained before or after yellow fever vaccination (not recorded which). CDR3 nucleotides: TGTGCCAGCAGCTTCGGACAGGGCGGCCAGCCCCAGCATTTT. Amino acids: CASSFGQGGQPQHF.